This T cell receptor beta chain was observed in a study of Graves' ophthalmopathy and Graves' hyperthyroidism. Study context: Upon initial diagnosis and before any treatment, peripheral blood was collected.

TCR beta CDR3 amplification used RNA transcripts. Scientists carried out first-round RT-PCR using HTBI primers and then a second-round multiplex PCR. MiXCR was run by TCRdb on the multiplex PCR reads, yielding one entry per CDR3 protein. The sample holds 350,000 to 400,000 distinct CDR3 sequences; 15% are singletons and the top ten take roughly 7%. As to this clonotype: What it binds is unknown.

Lactation, pregnancy, uncontrolled infections and other autoimmune diseases were all grounds for excluding patients. Fresh peripheral blood, roughly 9.4 ml, was the PBMC source. Germline CDR1 SGDLS, CDR2 YYNGEE. Trimming removed 9 bases at V and 7 bases at J, with 22 bases between. CDR3 length: 14 residues. Notes on the study in general: Clonotypes were expanded in thyroid at above 0.001 frequency, and most also appeared in blood.

The sample comprised peripheral blood. The TCR originated in a woman aged 18 to 35 with stable Graves' hyperthyroidism. The chain joins TRBV9 to TRBJ1-2, with a possible D match to TRBD1 (6 bases). This chain's CDR3 is CANLEDSKIAGYTF. The CDR3 nucleotides are TGTGCCAATTTGGAGGACAGTAAGATTGCTGGCTACACCTTC.